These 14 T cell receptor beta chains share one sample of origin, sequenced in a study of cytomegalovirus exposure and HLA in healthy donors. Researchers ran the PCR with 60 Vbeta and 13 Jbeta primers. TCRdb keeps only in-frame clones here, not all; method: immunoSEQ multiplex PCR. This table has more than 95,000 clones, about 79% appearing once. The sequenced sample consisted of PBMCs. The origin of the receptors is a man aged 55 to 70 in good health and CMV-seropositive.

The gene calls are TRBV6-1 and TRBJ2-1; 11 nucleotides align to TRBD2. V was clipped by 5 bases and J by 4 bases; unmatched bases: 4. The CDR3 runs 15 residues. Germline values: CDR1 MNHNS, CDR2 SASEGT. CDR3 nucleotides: TGTGCCAGCAGTCCAGGGACTAGCGGTTACAATGAGCAGTTCTTC. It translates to CASSPGTSGYNEQFF.

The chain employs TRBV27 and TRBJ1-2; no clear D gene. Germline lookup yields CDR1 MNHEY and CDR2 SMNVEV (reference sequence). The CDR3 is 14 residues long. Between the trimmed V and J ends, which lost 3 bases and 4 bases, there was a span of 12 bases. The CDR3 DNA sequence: TGTGCCAGCAGTTTTGGGCTGGGTCCCTATGGCTACACCTTC. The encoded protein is CASSFGLGPYGYTF.

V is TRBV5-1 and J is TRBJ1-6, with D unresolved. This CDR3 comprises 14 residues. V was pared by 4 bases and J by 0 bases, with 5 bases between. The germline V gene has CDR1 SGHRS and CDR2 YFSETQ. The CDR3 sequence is CASSLSSYNSPLHF. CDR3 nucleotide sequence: TGCGCCAGCAGCCTGAGCTCCTATAATTCACCCCTCCACTTT.

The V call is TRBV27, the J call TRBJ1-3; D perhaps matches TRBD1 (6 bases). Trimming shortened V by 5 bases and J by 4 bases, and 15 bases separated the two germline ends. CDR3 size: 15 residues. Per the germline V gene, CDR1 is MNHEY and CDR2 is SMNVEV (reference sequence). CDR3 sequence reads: CASSLTGLGGNTIYF. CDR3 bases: TGTGCCAGCAGTCTCACAGGGCTAGGAGGAAACACCATATATTTT.

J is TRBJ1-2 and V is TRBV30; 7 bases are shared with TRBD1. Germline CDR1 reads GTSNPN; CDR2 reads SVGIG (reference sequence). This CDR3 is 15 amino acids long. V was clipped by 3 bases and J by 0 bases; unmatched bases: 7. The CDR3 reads CAWSEYRGPNYGYTF. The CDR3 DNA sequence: TGTGCCTGGAGCGAGTACAGGGGTCCTAACTATGGCTACACCTTC. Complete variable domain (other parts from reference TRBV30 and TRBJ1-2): SQTIHQWPATLVQPVGSPLSLECTVEGTSNPNLYWYRQAAGRGLQLLFYSVGIGQISSEVPQNLSASRPQDRQFILSSKKLLLSDSGFYLCAWSEYRGPNYGYTFGSGTRLTVV.

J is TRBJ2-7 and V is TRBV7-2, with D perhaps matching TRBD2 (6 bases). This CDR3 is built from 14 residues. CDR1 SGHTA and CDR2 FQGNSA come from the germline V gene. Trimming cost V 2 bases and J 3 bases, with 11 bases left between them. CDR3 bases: TGTGCCAGCAGCTTACTGCGCGGGGACTACGAGCAGTACTTC. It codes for CASSLLRGDYEQYF. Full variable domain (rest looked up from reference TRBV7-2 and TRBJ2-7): GAGVSQSPSNKVTEKGKDVELRCDPISGHTALYWYRQSLGQGLEFLIYFQGNSAPDKSGLPSDRFSAERTGGSVSTLTIQRTQQEDSAVYLCASSLLRGDYEQYFGPGTRLTVT.

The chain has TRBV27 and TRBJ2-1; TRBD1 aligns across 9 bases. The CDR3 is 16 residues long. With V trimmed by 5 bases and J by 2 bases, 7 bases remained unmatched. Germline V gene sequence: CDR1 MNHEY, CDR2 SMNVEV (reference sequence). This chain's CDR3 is CASSGTGGRTYNEQFF. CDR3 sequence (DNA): TGTGCCAGCAGTGGAACAGGGGGCAGGACCTACAATGAGCAGTTCTTC.

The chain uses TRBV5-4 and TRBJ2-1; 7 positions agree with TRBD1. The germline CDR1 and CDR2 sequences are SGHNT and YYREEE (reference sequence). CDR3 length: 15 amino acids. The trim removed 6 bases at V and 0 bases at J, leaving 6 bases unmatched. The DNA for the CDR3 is TGTGCCAGCATCAACGACAGGGACTCCTACAATGAGCAGTTCTTC. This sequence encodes CASINDRDSYNEQFF.

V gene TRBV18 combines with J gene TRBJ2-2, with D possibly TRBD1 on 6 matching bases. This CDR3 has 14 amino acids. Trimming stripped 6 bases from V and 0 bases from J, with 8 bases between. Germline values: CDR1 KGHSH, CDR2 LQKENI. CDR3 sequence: CASSRQANTGELFF. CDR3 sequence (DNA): TGTGCCAGCTCCCGACAGGCGAACACCGGGGAGCTGTTTTTT.

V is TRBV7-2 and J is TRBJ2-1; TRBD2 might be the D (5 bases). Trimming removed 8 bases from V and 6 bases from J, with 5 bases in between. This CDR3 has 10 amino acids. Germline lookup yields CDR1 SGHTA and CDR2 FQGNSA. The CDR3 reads CASRGNEQFF. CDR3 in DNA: TGTGCCAGCCGGGGCAATGAGCAGTTCTTC.

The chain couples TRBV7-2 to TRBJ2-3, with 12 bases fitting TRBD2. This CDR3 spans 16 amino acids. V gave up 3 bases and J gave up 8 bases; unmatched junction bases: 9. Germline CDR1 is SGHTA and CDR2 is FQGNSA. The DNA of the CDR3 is TGTGCCAGCAGCTTCTCCCTAGCGGGGGGGCCCGGTACGCAGTATTTT. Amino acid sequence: CASSFSLAGGPGTQYF.

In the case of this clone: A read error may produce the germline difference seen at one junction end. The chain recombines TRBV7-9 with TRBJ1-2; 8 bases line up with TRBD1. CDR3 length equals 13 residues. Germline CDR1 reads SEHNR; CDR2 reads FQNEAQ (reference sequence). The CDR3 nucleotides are TGTTCCAGCAGCTTAGCACAGGGGGGCGGCTACACCTTC. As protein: CSSSLAQGGGYTF.

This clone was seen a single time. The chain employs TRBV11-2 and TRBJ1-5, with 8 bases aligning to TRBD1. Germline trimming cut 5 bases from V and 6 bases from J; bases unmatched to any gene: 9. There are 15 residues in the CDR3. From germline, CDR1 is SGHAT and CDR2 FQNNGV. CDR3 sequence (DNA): TGTGCCAGCAGCACGACAGGGGCGTCGAGTCAGCCCCAGCATTTT. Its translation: CASSTTGASSQPQHF.

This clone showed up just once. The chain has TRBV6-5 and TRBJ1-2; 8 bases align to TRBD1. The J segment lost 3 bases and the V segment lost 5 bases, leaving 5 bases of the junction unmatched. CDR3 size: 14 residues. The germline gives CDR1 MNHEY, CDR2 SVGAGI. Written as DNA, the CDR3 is TGTGCCAGCAGTAGACAGGGGATAGACTATGGCTACACCTTC. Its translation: CASSRQGIDYGYTF.